These 28 T cell receptor beta chains share one sample of origin, sequenced in a study of T cells in tuberculosis (dated by TCRdb to between 2017 and 2018). The library was generated by the immunoSEQ multiplex PCR assay. This is the immuneACCESS table as TCRdb keeps it, with only in-frame sequences that have V and J called. A part of the clones is gone; compared with another copy, unresolved V genes explain less than half, and the rest is unexplained. A total of over 40,000 clones appear in this sample, 90% to 95% of them only once. 7.5% of the sample rests with the top ten. Sequenced: PBMCs. All receptors come from a donor aged 10-30 years with latent tuberculosis or without tuberculosis infection.

This clone appeared a single time. The CDR3 coding sequence is TGTGCCAGCAGCCCGGACAGGGGGCCTTATGGCTACACCTTC. It encodes CASSPDRGPYGYTF. The chain employs TRBV7-2 and TRBJ1-2; TRBD1 agrees at 11 bases. CDR1 is SGHTA and CDR2 is FQGNSA in the germline V gene. The CDR3 has 14 amino acids. J was trimmed by 5 bases and V by 5 bases; bases with no gene match: 4.

V usage is TRBV29-1 and J usage is TRBJ2-7; 8 positions match TRBD2. J gave up 4 bases and V 6 bases, and 8 bases lay outside the gene matches. The length of the CDR3 is 13 residues. Germline CDR1 is SQVTM and CDR2 is ANQGSEA. This CDR3 is CSVSGRGSYEQYF. CDR3 nucleotides: TGCAGCGTCAGCGGGAGAGGATCATACGAGCAGTACTTC.

This chain connects TRBV7-9 to TRBJ1-2, with D maybe TRBD1 (5 bases). This CDR3 has 12 amino acids. From germline, CDR1 is SEHNR and CDR2 FQNEAQ (reference sequence). V shed 1 base and J shed 6 bases, with 6 bases lying between them. In nucleotides, the CDR3 is TGTGCCAGCAGCTTAGGGGGGGATGGCTACACCTTC. It codes for CASSLGGDGYTF.

J is TRBJ1-2 and V is TRBV27; 9 bases align to TRBD1. With V trimmed by 8 bases and J by 3 bases, 10 bases remained unmatched. Germline V gene sequence: CDR1 MNHEY, CDR2 SMNVEV (reference sequence). The CDR3 sequence is 15 residues long. The CDR3 is CASGQYRGRDYGYTF. For the CDR3, the DNA is TGTGCCAGCGGACAATACAGGGGGCGAGACTATGGCTACACCTTC.

V usage is TRBV7-9 and J usage is TRBJ2-5; D unclear. The CDR3 spans 13 residues. Trimming took 5 bases from V and 7 from J, leaving 14 bases between them. CDR1 and CDR2 (germline): SEHNR, FQNEAQ (reference sequence). The CDR3 spells CASSLPTLGTQYF. The CDR3 DNA sequence: TGTGCCAGCAGCCTCCCGACGCTAGGGACCCAGTACTTC.

In its sample, this clone was seen once. This chain links TRBV6-6 with TRBJ2-1; 9 bases are shared with TRBD2. The CDR3 is made up of 16 amino acids. Unmatched junction bases numbered 12, after V lost 7 bases and J lost 5 bases. Germline-derived CDR1 and CDR2 are MNHNY and SVGAGI (reference sequence). CDR3 protein: CASTSGGSGGHNEQFF. The CDR3 coding sequence is TGTGCCAGCACCTCGGGGGGTAGCGGGGGTCACAATGAGCAGTTCTTC.

The chain combines TRBV25-1 with TRBJ2-7; D perhaps matches TRBD2 (6 bases). Trimming pared 1 base from V and 1 base from J, leaving 11 bases between. This CDR3 has 15 amino acids. The germline CDR1 and CDR2 sequences are MGHDK and SYGVNS. CDR3 in DNA: TGTGCCAGCAGTGAATGGGGGGTAGGGTCCTACGAGCAGTACTTC. This sequence encodes CASSEWGVGSYEQYF.

The V call is TRBV5-8, the J call TRBJ2-1, with D possibly matching TRBD2 (8 bases). Germline V lookup: CDR1 SGHTS, CDR2 YDEGEE. The V end was cut by 3 bases, the J end by 4 bases, with 20 bases between. The CDR3 runs 17 residues. CDR3 in DNA: TGTGCCAGCAGCTCGAGGACAGGACTAGCCATATACAATGAGCAGTTCTTC. Protein product: CASSSRTGLAIYNEQFF. The full variable domain, in which reference TRBV5-8 and TRBJ2-1 provide the parts outside the CDR3, is EAGVTQSPTHLIKTRGQQATLRCSPISGHTSVYWYQQALGLGLQFLLWYDEGEERNRGNFPPRFSGRQFPNYSSELNVNALELEDSALYLCASSSRTGLAIYNEQFFGPGTRLTVL.

The chain links TRBV28 to TRBJ1-5; weak D call: TRBD1 (6 bases). CDR1 is MDHEN and CDR2 is SYDVKM in the germline V gene. This CDR3 has 16 amino acids. V lost 6 bases and J 2 bases, leaving 17 bases between the germline ends. CDR3: CASSPFRGTRNQPQHF. The DNA for the CDR3 is TGTGCCAGCAGCCCGTTTAGAGGGACACGCAATCAGCCCCAGCATTTT.

The chain joins TRBV9 to TRBJ2-3; unclear D gene. Germline V gene sequence: CDR1 SGDLS, CDR2 YYNGEE. The CDR3 is 16 amino acids. Trimming removed 4 bases at V and 2 bases at J, with 17 bases between. The chain's CDR3 is CASSPPAQAITDTQYF. Here the CDR3 DNA reads TGTGCCAGCAGCCCCCCCGCCCAAGCCATCACAGATACGCAGTATTTT.

V and J are TRBV7-2 and TRBJ2-1, with 11 nucleotides matching TRBD2. The germline CDR1 and CDR2 sequences are SGHTA and FQGNSA. V was clipped by 1 base and J by 7 bases; unmatched bases: 9. The CDR3 has 17 amino acids. The CDR3 protein is CASSLDRAASGGNEQFF. The CDR3, as DNA: TGTGCCAGCAGCTTAGACCGGGCGGCTAGCGGGGGGAATGAGCAGTTCTTC.

The CDR3 loop is CASSSGQGEAKVSEAFF. The CDR3 nucleotides are TGTGCCAGTAGTAGCGGACAGGGAGAGGCTAAGGTCTCTGAAGCTTTCTTT. The V call is TRBV19, the J call TRBJ1-1; 8 bases align to TRBD1. Looked up from germline, CDR1 is LNHDA and CDR2 is SQIVND (reference sequence). This CDR3 has 17 residues. The ends lost 4 bases at V and 6 bases at J; junction bases unmatched: 16.

The rearrangement links TRBV6-4 to TRBJ2-3; D is perhaps TRBD1 (6 bases). Trimming took off 5 bases at V and 2 bases at J, with 11 bases between the two ends. Germline values: CDR1 MRHNA, CDR2 SNTAGT. The CDR3 is made up of 14 amino acids. CDR3 in DNA: TGTGCCAGCAGTCAAGGACAGAACACAGATACGCAGTATTTT. It codes for CASSQGQNTDTQYF.

The chain couples TRBV19 to TRBJ2-6, with D perhaps matching TRBD2 (7 bases). V was clipped by 7 bases and J by 4 bases, with 20 bases between them. CDR1 LNHDA and CDR2 SQIVND come from the germline V gene (reference sequence). The CDR3 length is 17 residues. CDR3 sequence: CASTLGGGSGGANVLTF. The CDR3 DNA sequence: TGTGCCAGTACCCTAGGGGGGGGTTCTGGAGGGGCCAACGTCCTGACTTTC.

V is TRBV19 and J is TRBJ2-2; 7 bases align to TRBD2. Losses at the gene ends were 0 bases for V and 1 base for J; bases not matched to a gene: 17. From germline, CDR1 is LNHDA and CDR2 SQIVND (reference sequence). The CDR3 contains 21 residues. This CDR3 reads CASSIDRGGASGSLNTGELFF. The CDR3 region has the DNA TGTGCCAGTAGTATAGATCGGGGCGGGGCTAGCGGATCCTTGAACACCGGGGAGCTGTTTTTT.

This chain uses TRBV10-3 with TRBJ1-2; D not resolved. The CDR3 extends over 15 amino acids. V lost 6 bases and J 5 bases, leaving 19 bases between the germline ends. Germline CDR1 ENHRY, CDR2 SYGVKD. The CDR3 loop reads CAIRDPAQAGYGYTF. CDR3 nucleotides: TGTGCCATCAGGGACCCGGCCCAGGCGGGGTATGGCTACACCTTC.

The V gene is TRBV30, the J gene TRBJ2-1; D gene uncertain. Germline values: CDR1 GTSNPN, CDR2 SVGIG (reference sequence). The V and J ends lost 0 bases and 7 bases respectively, with 10 bases between them. The CDR3 covers 13 residues. DNA of the CDR3: TGTGCCTGGAGTGTAAACGAGTTAAATGAGCAGTTCTTC. Its translation: CAWSVNELNEQFF.

This clone was detected only once. CDR3 residues: CASTGNRDRINQPQHF. The CDR3 DNA follows: TGCGCCAGCACCGGTAACCGGGACAGGATAAATCAGCCCCAGCATTTT. The chain recombines TRBV23-1 with TRBJ1-5, with 8 nucleotides matching TRBD1. TRBV23-1 qualifies as an ORF whose function is uncertain. This CDR3 spans 16 amino acids. Losses at the gene ends were 7 bases for V and 4 bases for J; bases not matched to a gene: 12.

V is TRBV18 and J is TRBJ2-1, with 9 bases matching TRBD1. J was trimmed by 10 bases and V by 3 bases; bases with no gene match: 13. The CDR3 sequence is 16 residues long. Germline V lookup: CDR1 KGHSH, CDR2 LQKENI. The CDR3 DNA reads TGTGCCAGCTCACCGATTTCGGACAGGGGATTGTCGGAGCAGTTCTTC. As protein: CASSPISDRGLSEQFF.

V and J are TRBV7-8 and TRBJ2-7; 9 bases map to TRBD1. The CDR3 totals 15 residues. CDR1 and CDR2 from the germline V gene are SGHVS and FQNEAQ. J lost 2 bases, V lost 4 bases, and 6 bases had no gene match. The CDR3 region is CASSSPRTGAYEQYF. CDR3 in DNA: TGTGCCAGCAGCTCCCCCCGGACAGGGGCCTACGAGCAGTACTTC. Full variable domain (remainder filled in from reference TRBV7-8 and TRBJ2-7): GAGVSQSPRYKVAKRGQDVALRCDPISGHVSLFWYQQALGQGPEFLTYFQNEAQLDKSGLPSDRFFAERPEGSVSTLKIQRTQQEDSAVYLCASSSPRTGAYEQYFGPGTRLTVT.

This chain connects TRBV30 to TRBJ1-1, with D unclear. Germline values: CDR1 GTSNPN, CDR2 SVGIG (reference sequence). Trimming pared 0 bases from V and 1 base from J, leaving 12 bases between. This CDR3 is 15 amino acids long. CDR3 in amino acids: CAWSVSGVQNTEAFF. CDR3 DNA sequence: TGTGCCTGGAGTGTATCCGGGGTCCAGAACACTGAAGCTTTCTTT.

This chain connects TRBV30 to TRBJ2-2; tentative D call: TRBD2 (5 bases). The germline gives CDR1 GTSNPN, CDR2 SVGIG (reference sequence). CDR3 size: 15 residues. The ends were cut back, 2 bases at V and 3 bases at J, with 13 bases in the middle. CDR3: CAWSPLSGHTGELFF. CDR3 coding DNA: TGTGCCTGGAGTCCCTTAAGCGGCCACACCGGGGAGCTGTTTTTT.

This chain joins TRBV6-5 and TRBJ1-4; TRBD1 aligns across 7 bases. Germline CDR1 is MNHEY and CDR2 is SVGAGI. With V trimmed by 5 bases and J by 7 bases, 7 bases remained unmatched. The CDR3 totals 14 residues. The CDR3 nucleotides are TGTGCCAGCAGTGAAGGGGGCTTGGTTGAAAAACTGTTTTTT. Protein product: CASSEGGLVEKLFF.

The chain has TRBV4-1 and TRBJ1-3; D perhaps matches TRBD1 (5 bases). Trimming cost V 0 bases and J 7 bases, with 13 bases left between them. This CDR3 is 15 amino acids long. Looked up from germline, CDR1 is MGHRA and CDR2 is YSYEKL. The CDR3 spells CASSQETVVGNTIYF. CDR3 coding DNA: TGCGCCAGCAGCCAAGAGACAGTTGTGGGGAACACCATATATTTT.

V usage is TRBV15 and J usage is TRBJ1-6; 8 bases align to TRBD1. Germline values: CDR1 LNHNV, CDR2 YYDKDF (reference sequence). This CDR3 has 16 amino acids. The V segment lost 0 bases and the J segment 9 bases; nucleotides outside the gene matches: 7. The CDR3 coding sequence is TGTGCCACCAGCAGAGACACGGACAGGGTGGGTTCACCCCTCCACTTT. Translation gives CATSRDTDRVGSPLHF.

CDR3 nucleotide sequence: TGCGCCAGCTCGACTAGGCAAAACAATGAGCAGTTCTTC. This encodes CASSTRQNNEQFF. This sequence joins TRBV10-2 and TRBJ2-1, with D tentatively TRBD2 (6 bases). CDR3 length: 13 amino acids. V gave up 8 bases and J gave up 5 bases, with 13 bases separating them. In germline, CDR1 is WSHSY, CDR2 SAAADI.

V gene TRBV18 combines with J gene TRBJ2-3; TRBD1 aligns across 9 bases. Germline CDR1 is KGHSH and CDR2 is LQKENI. With V trimmed by 3 bases and J by 3 bases, 4 bases remained unmatched. The CDR3 covers 15 residues. For the CDR3, the DNA is TGTGCCAGCTCACCCGGGACAGGGAGAACAGATACGCAGTATTTT. Residues: CASSPGTGRTDTQYF.

The rearrangement uses TRBV19 and TRBJ1-4, with TRBD1 matching 10 bases. Trimming at V came to 7 bases and at J to 6 bases, leaving 14 bases not matched to a gene. Germline assignment: CDR1 LNHDA and CDR2 SQIVND (reference sequence). The CDR3 loop spans 17 amino acids. This CDR3 is CASTRLRDRGKDEKLFF. DNA for the CDR3: TGTGCCAGTACTCGATTACGGGACAGGGGAAAGGATGAAAAACTGTTTTTT.